Below, one T cell receptor beta chain is given with its context. What it binds is not known. Donors were healthy HIV-negative adults without recently reported acute infections or vaccinations. The sample originates from a study of shared clonotypes between healthy human individuals. This CDR3 has 14 residues. Germline V gives CDR1 SGHVS, CDR2 FNYEAQ. Trimming cost V 5 bases and J 1 base, with 6 bases left between them. The study's findings and limits: What rarefaction showed was incomplete sorted-subset sequencing despite large depth.

Produced via immunoSEQ multiplex PCR; TCRdb's table is partial and in-frame only. The sample holds about 2.4 million clones; roughly 93% are singletons and the top ten take 0.35% to 0.45%. V and J are TRBV7-6 and TRBJ2-6; D remains ambiguous. The sample consisted of naive CD4+ T cells from PBMCs. Subset here: CD45RA+ positively selected. This TCR derives from a man aged 18-30 years in good health. Some clones in this sample may be carry-over from other donors' samples. CDR3 bases: TGTGCCAGCAGCCCACTATCTGGGGCCAACGTCCTGACTTTC. It codes for CASSPLSGANVLTF.